The 21 T cell receptor beta chains in this list originate from one sample, sequenced in a study of shared clonotypes between healthy human individuals. The data were produced by immunoSEQ multiplex PCR, yet TCRdb's version contains in-frame clones alone and is incomplete. The data show approximately 2,300,000 clones, 85% to 95% seen once. The source material was naive CD4+ T cells from PBMCs. Subset reported: CD45RA+ positively selected. The receptors shown here come from a man between 18 and 29 years old in good health. Some clones in this sample may be carry-over from other donors' samples.

The chain carries TRBV6-4 and TRBJ1-1; TRBD1 aligns across 9 bases. The CDR3 has 16 amino acids. With 9 bases clipped from V and 3 bases from J, the junction kept 14 bases outside the gene matches. The germline V gene has CDR1 MRHNA and CDR2 SNTAGT. The CDR3 DNA reads TGTGCCAGTACACCTCGCAGTGGGACAGGGTACACTGAAGCTTTCTTT. Its translation: CASTPRSGTGYTEAFF.

This sequence joins TRBV10-3 and TRBJ1-5; TRBD1 matches at 7 bases. V lost 11 bases, J lost 0 bases, and 4 bases stayed unmatched. Germline V gives CDR1 ENHRY, CDR2 SYGVKD. The CDR3 sequence is 13 residues long. The CDR3 DNA is TGTGCCGTAGGGACAGATAGCAATCAGCCCCAGCATTTT. This sequence encodes CAVGTDSNQPQHF.

The DNA for the CDR3 is TGTGCCAGCAGCGCCAGACCCCGACAGGGGAGGGACGAGCAGTACTTC. Its translation: CASSARPRQGRDEQYF. The chain joins TRBV5-6 to TRBJ2-7, with a weak D call TRBD1 (8 bases). The V gene's germline CDR1 is SGHDT and CDR2 YYEEEE. The CDR3 extends over 16 amino acids. Trimming cost V 4 bases and J 5 bases, with 22 bases left between them.

Comment on this clone: This clone may be a read error of a much larger clone one base away. Other nucleotide sequences from this sample produce the same CDR3. The J gene is TRBJ2-3, the V gene TRBV7-3; no clear D. The CDR3 runs 12 residues. Trimming left V 3 bases short and J 1 base short, with 2 bases between. CDR1 is SGHTA and CDR2 is FQGTGA in the germline V gene. The CDR3 region has the DNA TGTGCCAGCAGCTTGGGCACAGATACGCAGTATTTT. Translation: CASSLGTDTQYF.

This chain uses TRBV6-5 with TRBJ2-7; a weak D match, TRBD1 (5 bases). There are 13 residues in the CDR3. From germline, CDR1 is MNHEY and CDR2 SVGAGI. V was clipped by 7 bases and J by 5 bases, with 15 bases between them. This chain's CDR3 is CASTGQRKNEQYF. The CDR3 coding sequence is TGTGCCAGCACCGGACAACGCAAAAACGAGCAGTACTTC.

This clone was picked up a small number of times. The chain joins TRBV19 to TRBJ1-1; D remains unclear. The V end was cut by 1 base, the J end by 3 bases, with 6 bases between. The germline V gene has CDR1 LNHDA and CDR2 SQIVND (reference sequence). The CDR3 totals 13 residues. CDR3 sequence: CASSIVGHTEAFF. Here the CDR3 DNA reads TGTGCCAGTAGTATAGTAGGCCACACTGAAGCTTTCTTT.

The chain uses TRBV6-1 and TRBJ2-3; 9 bases are a match to TRBD2. Germline trimming cut 1 base from V and 4 bases from J; bases unmatched to any gene: 3. Germline V CDR1 and CDR2: MNHNS, SASEGT. This CDR3 spans 15 amino acids. The CDR3 spells CASSEVAGVPDTQYF. The CDR3 DNA follows: TGTGCCAGCAGTGAAGTAGCGGGAGTCCCAGATACGCAGTATTTT.

The chain combines TRBV5-6 with TRBJ2-7, with D possibly being TRBD1 (6 bases). The V end was cut by 5 bases, the J end by 6 bases, with 27 bases between. Per germline, CDR1 SGHDT and CDR2 YYEEEE. This CDR3 is 17 amino acids long. CDR3 loop: CASSQRGWGPTVGEQYF. The CDR3 nucleotides are TGTGCCAGCAGTCAGAGGGGGTGGGGGCCGACCGTCGGCGAGCAGTACTTC.

The chain combines TRBV11-3 with TRBJ2-5; D might be TRBD2 (5 bases). There are 12 residues in the CDR3. Germline lookup yields CDR1 SGHNT and CDR2 YENEEA. V was clipped by 5 bases and J by 4 bases, with 8 bases between them. The CDR3 DNA reads as TGTGCCAGCAGCCGAGAGGGAGAGACCCAGTACTTC. This codes for CASSREGETQYF.

The J gene is TRBJ2-3, the V gene TRBV5-1; 9 bases map to TRBD1. Germline CDR1 reads SGHRS; CDR2 reads YFSETQ. The CDR3 has 15 residues. Trimming took 2 bases from V and 4 from J; bases not matched to a gene: 5. CDR3 loop: CASSFGTGSADTQYF. CDR3 nucleotides: TGCGCCAGCAGCTTCGGGACAGGGAGCGCAGATACGCAGTATTTT.

V gene TRBV6-1 combines with J gene TRBJ2-5; TRBD2 matches at 11 bases. The germline V gene encodes CDR1 MNHNS and CDR2 SASEGT. The J segment lost 3 bases and the V segment lost 3 bases, leaving 0 bases of the junction unmatched. The CDR3 spans 14 residues. CDR3 in DNA: TGTGCCAGCAGTGAGGGACTAGCGGAAGAGACCCAGTACTTC. Translating gives CASSEGLAEETQYF.

V usage is TRBV2 and J usage is TRBJ2-1; D not certain. Between the trimmed V and J ends, which lost 4 bases and 8 bases, there was a span of 9 bases. Germline V lookup: CDR1 SNHLY, CDR2 FYNNEI. This CDR3 has 12 residues. The CDR3 nucleotides read TGTGCCAGCAGTGCAGGTCTCGATGAGCAGTTCTTC. Its protein is CASSAGLDEQFF.

J is TRBJ2-5 and V is TRBV28; 11 bases agree with TRBD2. This CDR3 contains 19 residues. Germline CDR1 and CDR2: MDHEN and SYDVKM. With V trimmed by 3 bases and J by 1 base, 13 bases remained unmatched. The CDR3 spells CASSFPLRASGRLQETQYF. DNA of the CDR3: TGTGCCAGCAGTTTTCCCCTCCGGGCTAGCGGGAGGCTCCAAGAGACCCAGTACTTC.

The table lists this clone with a count of one. The genes are TRBV28 and TRBJ2-3; D remains unclear. CDR3 length: 16 residues. The V and J ends lost 7 bases and 0 bases respectively, with 17 bases between them. Germline V gives CDR1 MDHEN, CDR2 SYDVKM. The CDR3 here is CASTFIGRPSTDTQYF. The CDR3 DNA sequence: TGTGCCAGCACCTTTATTGGGCGGCCTAGCACAGATACGCAGTATTTT.

This chain uses TRBV11-3 with TRBJ2-2; 7 nucleotides align to TRBD2. The V and J ends lost 5 bases and 2 bases, in that order; junction bases with no gene match: 5. CDR3 length: 15 residues. The germline V gene encodes CDR1 SGHNT and CDR2 YENEEA. For the CDR3, the DNA is TGTGCCAGCAGCGGTCCGGGACTAAACACCGGGGAGCTGTTTTTT. Its protein is CASSGPGLNTGELFF. The full variable domain, its missing parts supplied by reference TRBV11-3 and TRBJ2-2, is EAGVVQSPRYKIIEKKQPVAFWCNPISGHNTLYWYLQNLGQGPELLIRYENEEAVDDSQLPKDRFSAERLKGVDSTLKIQPAELGDSAVYLCASSGPGLNTGELFFGEGSRLTVL.

This chain links TRBV6-4 with TRBJ1-2; 8 positions agree with TRBD1. The CDR3 has 15 residues. CDR1 and CDR2 (germline): MRHNA, SNTAGT. J was trimmed by 2 bases and V by 4 bases; bases with no gene match: 6. The CDR3 region has the DNA TGTGCCAGCAGTGTAACGGGACAGGAGAACTATGGCTACACCTTC. This translates into CASSVTGQENYGYTF.

The J gene is TRBJ1-4, the V gene TRBV29-1, with TRBD1 matching over 9 bases. In germline, CDR1 is SQVTM, CDR2 ANQGSEA. The J segment lost 11 bases and the V segment lost 7 bases, leaving 26 bases of the junction unmatched. The length of the CDR3 is 18 residues. In DNA, the CDR3 is TGCAGCGCAGGGACAGGGAAAGTAACTGGTATTTCGAAAGGGAAACTGTTTTTT. This translates into CSAGTGKVTGISKGKLFF.

The chain links TRBV5-6 to TRBJ2-7; D gene ambiguous. This CDR3 is 16 amino acids long. The V and J ends lost 0 bases and 3 bases respectively, with 16 bases between them. The germline gives CDR1 SGHDT, CDR2 YYEEEE. The CDR3 bases are TGTGCCAGCAGCTTGGATAGGTTGGCAGGTTTCTACGAGCAGTACTTC. Amino acid sequence: CASSLDRLAGFYEQYF.

This chain links TRBV7-3 with TRBJ1-2, with D tentatively TRBD1 (5 bases). V lost 2 bases, J lost 3 bases, and 7 bases lay in between. The germline CDR1 and CDR2 sequences are SGHTA and FQGTGA. The CDR3 spans 13 residues. For the CDR3, the DNA is TGTGCCAGCAGCTTAGGGGACGACTATGGCTACACCTTC. Amino acid sequence: CASSLGDDYGYTF.

The chain employs TRBV28 and TRBJ1-2; no clear D. The germline V gene encodes CDR1 MDHEN and CDR2 SYDVKM. The CDR3 covers 12 residues. V lost 8 bases and J 4 bases, leaving 11 bases between the germline ends. CDR3: CASRPPGYGYTF. Written as DNA, the CDR3 is TGTGCCAGCCGCCCTCCAGGCTATGGCTACACCTTC.

In DNA, the CDR3 is TGTGCCAGCAGCCTCCCGGGTTCGCGGAATGAGCAGTTCTTC. Its protein product is CASSLPGSRNEQFF. The J gene is TRBJ2-1, the V gene TRBV28; unclear D gene. This CDR3 has 14 residues. The germline gives CDR1 MDHEN, CDR2 SYDVKM. Trimming left V 6 bases short and J 7 bases short, with 16 bases between.